These 22 T cell receptor beta chains were sequenced from one sample in a study of blood T cell repertoires in COVID-19. The table came from immunoSEQ multiplex PCR; TCRdb's copy has only in-frame clones and leaves some out. The table has 250,000 to 350,000 clones, roughly 90% seen once. Source material: PBMCs or T cells enriched from blood (not recorded which). The origin of the receptors is a woman between 18 and 29 years old who had recovered from COVID-19.

The chain links TRBV21-1 to TRBJ1-1; the D call in the table, TRBD1, was not verified against the DNA. TRBV21-1 counts as a pseudogene. This CDR3 spans 14 amino acids. The chain's CDR3 is CASSATGAGTEAFF. The CDR3 DNA follows: TGTGCCAGCAGCGCCACAGGGGCTGGCACTGAAGCTTTCTTT.

The V and J genes are TRBV2 and TRBJ2-5; D is possibly TRBD1 (6 bases). Germline assignment: CDR1 SNHLY and CDR2 FYNNEI. V lost 6 bases and J 1 base, leaving 15 bases between the germline ends. The CDR3 is made up of 15 amino acids. The CDR3 nucleotides are TGTGCCAGCAGGCACAGGGTGCGAGGCCAAGAGACCCAGTACTTC. It translates to CASRHRVRGQETQYF.

The chain carries TRBV5-1 and TRBJ2-5; the match to TRBD1 covers 7 bases. This CDR3 comprises 15 residues. Germline CDR1 SGHRS, CDR2 YFSETQ. J gave up 1 base and V 0 bases, and 3 bases lay outside the gene matches. In nucleotides, the CDR3 is TGCGCCAGCAGCTTGGCAGGGACAGTCCAAGAGACCCAGTACTTC. The encoded protein is CASSLAGTVQETQYF.

The V and J genes are TRBV7-9 and TRBJ2-4, with a tentative D call TRBD2 (6 bases). The V gene lost 4 bases and the J gene lost 9 bases, with 25 bases spanning the gap. From germline, CDR1 is SEHNR and CDR2 FQNEAQ (reference sequence). The CDR3 is made up of 17 amino acids. The CDR3 sequence is CASSSRGRDGGLGIQYF. The CDR3 region has the DNA TGTGCCAGCAGCTCCCGTGGCCGGGACGGAGGGTTGGGCATTCAGTACTTC.

The chain employs TRBV27 and TRBJ1-2; 11 bases are a match to TRBD1. Per the germline V gene, CDR1 is MNHEY and CDR2 is SMNVEV (reference sequence). V trimming: 4 bases; J trimming: 7 bases; junction bases outside the gene matches: 5. The CDR3 covers 14 residues. The CDR3 nucleotides are TGTGCCAGCAGTTCGGGACAGGGGGGAATTGGCTACACCTTC. Its protein product is CASSSGQGGIGYTF.

This clone was detected only once. The chain recombines TRBV2 with TRBJ2-3, with 10 bases matching TRBD2. The CDR3 has 16 amino acids. Germline V gene sequence: CDR1 SNHLY, CDR2 FYNNEI. V shed 3 bases and J 2 bases; nucleotides not matched to a gene: 5. The CDR3 region has the DNA TGTGCCAGCAGTGATCTAGCGGGGGACTTCACAGATACGCAGTATTTT. As protein: CASSDLAGDFTDTQYF.

V is TRBV9 and J is TRBJ2-3; 7 bases line up with TRBD2. Germline loops: CDR1 SGDLS, CDR2 YYNGEE. J gave up 2 bases and V 0 bases, and 6 bases lay outside the gene matches. This CDR3 contains 16 residues. In DNA form, the CDR3 reads TGTGCCAGCAGCGTAGGACGAGCGGGGCTCACAGATACGCAGTATTTT. Residues: CASSVGRAGLTDTQYF.

The J gene is TRBJ1-6, the V gene TRBV18, with unresolved D. Trimming cost V 2 bases and J 5 bases, with 10 bases left between them. The CDR3 has 15 amino acids. Germline V gene lookup returns CDR1 KGHSH and CDR2 LQKENI. DNA of the CDR3: TGTGCCAGCTCACCAGAAACTTTACATAATTCACCCCTCCACTTT. This sequence encodes CASSPETLHNSPLHF.

This clone has a single count. The chain joins TRBV4-3 to TRBJ1-1, with TRBD1 as a possible D gene (5 bases). Germline V gene lookup returns CDR1 LGHNA and CDR2 YSLEER. The CDR3 has 15 amino acids. Trimming removed 0 bases from V and 13 bases from J, with 21 bases in between. The CDR3, as DNA: TGCGCCAGCAGCCAAGATCCGCGGGGAGGGGATTCTAGTTTCTTT. It translates to CASSQDPRGGDSSFF.

In its sample, this clone was seen a few times. The chain links TRBV11-2 to TRBJ1-1, with a weak D call TRBD1 (5 bases). The CDR3 covers 14 residues. V dropped 7 bases and J dropped 1 base, with 13 bases sitting between them. Looked up from germline, CDR1 is SGHAT and CDR2 is FQNNGV. The CDR3 coding sequence is TGTGCCAGCACACAAACGACAGCGAACACTGAAGCTTTCTTT. It specifies CASTQTTANTEAFF.

In this sample, this clone turned up a few times. This chain joins TRBV7-2 and TRBJ1-5, with a possible D match to TRBD1 (6 bases). Germline CDR1 reads SGHTA; CDR2 reads FQGNSA. The V and J ends lost 2 bases and 0 bases respectively, with 8 bases between them. The CDR3 consists of 15 residues. The CDR3 coding sequence is TGTGCCAGCAGCTTACAGGGGCCTAGCAATCAGCCCCAGCATTTT. Its protein is CASSLQGPSNQPQHF.

The V call is TRBV11-2, the J call TRBJ1-4; 9 nucleotides align to TRBD1. In germline, CDR1 is SGHAT, CDR2 FQNNGV. The CDR3 is 15 residues long. The J segment lost 7 bases and the V segment lost 3 bases, leaving 6 bases of the junction unmatched. The CDR3 reads CASSFSTGGVEKLFF. The CDR3 coding sequence is TGTGCCAGCAGCTTTTCTACAGGGGGCGTTGAAAAACTGTTTTTT.

The chain recombines TRBV7-2 with TRBJ2-7; 11 bases fit TRBD2. There are 18 residues in the CDR3. The ends lost 1 base at V and 4 bases at J; junction bases unmatched: 12. Germline CDR1 SGHTA, CDR2 FQGNSA. The CDR3 loop reads CASSLVYQASGRFYEQYF. CDR3 DNA: TGTGCCAGCAGCTTAGTATATCAGGCTAGCGGGAGGTTTTACGAGCAGTACTTC.

J is TRBJ1-2 and V is TRBV25-1; no firm D call. The CDR3 has 16 amino acids. Germline V gives CDR1 MGHDK, CDR2 SYGVNS. The V gene lost 0 bases and the J gene lost 5 bases, with 16 bases spanning the gap. CDR3 loop: CASSEYGREGAYGYTF. The CDR3 nucleotides are TGTGCCAGCAGTGAATACGGAAGGGAGGGCGCGTATGGCTACACCTTC.

The J gene is TRBJ1-1, the V gene TRBV6-5; D may be TRBD1 (5 bases). The CDR3 length is 15 residues. Per germline, CDR1 MNHEY and CDR2 SVGAGI. V gave up 6 bases and J gave up 7 bases, with 21 bases separating them. The CDR3 DNA follows: TGTGCCAGCAGCCTATCCCGGGCAGGGCCGGTTGAAGCTTTCTTT. Translated: CASSLSRAGPVEAFF.

The chain employs TRBV12-1 and TRBJ2-3; whether TRBD2, the table's D call, matches the DNA was not checked. TRBV12-1 is tagged as a pseudogene. The CDR3 totals 16 residues. CDR3 residues: CASSPHPTPRTDTQYF. In DNA, the CDR3 is TGTGCCAGCAGCCCCCACCCCACTCCCCGCACAGATACGCAGTATTTT.

This clone was observed once. The chain couples TRBV28 to TRBJ1-2, with 7 positions matching TRBD1. Germline trimming cut 8 bases from V and 3 bases from J; bases unmatched to any gene: 9. The CDR3 is made up of 14 amino acids. Germline CDR1 MDHEN, CDR2 SYDVKM. The CDR3, as DNA: TGTGCCAGCGCGACTCTGGACAGGTACTATGGCTACACCTTC. Translating gives CASATLDRYYGYTF.

The chain combines TRBV2 with TRBJ2-3; D is undetermined. The germline V and J ends were trimmed by 6 bases and 6 bases, with 16 bases remaining between them. Germline-derived CDR1 and CDR2 are SNHLY and FYNNEI. The CDR3 has 14 amino acids. This chain's CDR3 is CASRAQKRSDTQYF. DNA of the CDR3: TGTGCCAGCAGGGCCCAGAAACGGAGCGATACGCAGTATTTT.

The J gene is TRBJ1-1, the V gene TRBV10-3; 10 bases line up with TRBD1. The V gene's germline CDR1 is ENHRY and CDR2 SYGVKD. This CDR3 is built from 14 residues. Trimming removed 7 bases from V and 4 bases from J; junction bases left unmatched: 6. This CDR3 reads CAIIPGQGTTEAFF. DNA of the CDR3: TGTGCCATCATTCCGGGACAGGGGACCACTGAAGCTTTCTTT.

The chain's CDR3 is CASENAGQGRDEQYF. The CDR3 bases are TGTGCCAGCGAGAACGCAGGACAGGGAAGGGACGAGCAGTACTTC. The rearrangement links TRBV28 to TRBJ2-7; TRBD1 aligns across 8 bases. This CDR3 region has 15 residues. Germline V gene data show CDR1 as MDHEN and CDR2 as SYDVKM. V lost 8 bases, J lost 5 bases, and 14 bases stayed unmatched.

J is TRBJ2-5 and V is TRBV2; 7 bases map to TRBD2. Germline V CDR1 and CDR2: SNHLY, FYNNEI. The CDR3 has 15 amino acids. V lost 10 bases, J lost 1 base, and 12 bases stayed unmatched. The CDR3 DNA is TGTGCCACCCCTAGAGCGGGGCCTACCCAAGAGACCCAGTACTTC. It codes for CATPRAGPTQETQYF.

The chain employs TRBV18 and TRBJ2-2; TRBD1 agrees at 7 bases. J was trimmed by 8 bases and V by 6 bases; bases with no gene match: 6. In germline, CDR1 is KGHSH, CDR2 LQKENI. This CDR3 is 13 amino acids long. The CDR3 nucleotides read TGTGCCAGCTCGCCAGGACAGGAAGGGGAGCTGTTTTTT. Translated: CASSPGQEGELFF.